The rows below give T cell receptor beta chains drawn from one sample of a study of blood T cell repertoires in COVID-19. Using immunoSEQ multiplex PCR, the repertoire was profiled, and TCRdb retains in-frame clones only, with some absent. The profile shows hundreds of thousands of clones, 90% of them singletons. The sample comprised PBMCs or T cells enriched from blood (not recorded which). The receptors were gathered from a woman younger than 30 with acute COVID-19. The CDR3 runs from the conserved cysteine through the conserved F or W. A D gene is named only where the DNA matches it firmly. A clone size is listed for some rows: how often the clone was seen (once, few, many), or a class if it is expanded.

>TRBJ1-5|TRBV9|TRBD1|once
TGTGCCAGCAGCCCTGACAGGGGGGAGCCCCAGCATTTT
CASSPDRGEPQHF
>TRBJ2-3|TRBV7-3|-|-
TGTGCCAGCAGCTCAAGTCGGGCTATCGGGACACAGTATTTT
CASSSSRAIGTQYF
>TRBJ2-5|TRBV3-1/TRBV3-2|-|-
TGTGCCAGCAGCCGCGAAGAGACCCAGTACTTC
CASSREETQYF
>TRBJ1-6|TRBV29-1|TRBD1|-
TGCAGCGTTGGGGACAGGGGGAATTCACCCCTCCACTTT
CSVGDRGNSPLHF
>TRBJ2-5|TRBV14|TRBD2|-
TGTGCCAGCAGCCAAGATGGAGCGGGAGGGGTTCCTCAAGAGACCCAGTACTTC
CASSQDGAGGVPQETQYF
>TRBJ2-1|TRBV27|-|-
TGTGCCAGCAGTTTAGGGACACCGCGCTACAATGAGCAGTTCTTC
CASSLGTPRYNEQFF
>TRBJ2-5|TRBV28|TRBD1|once
TGTGCCAGCAGTTCCCGGGACAGGGGGGAGACCCAGTACTTC
CASSSRDRGETQYF
>TRBJ2-7|TRBV4-3|TRBD2|-
TGCGCCAGCAGCCAAGGTGCTAGCGGGAGCGGTCTGCCCTACGAGCAGTACTTC
CASSQGASGSGLPYEQYF
>TRBJ2-2|TRBV6-2/TRBV6-3|TRBD2|-
TGTGCCAGCAGCACCCTTTGGACTAGCGCGAACACCGGGGAGCTGTTTTTT
CASSTLWTSANTGELFF
>TRBJ2-7|TRBV7-2|TRBD2|-
TGTGCCAGCAGCGATAGGACTAGCGGGAGGTACGAGCAGTACTTC
CASSDRTSGRYEQYF
>TRBJ2-3|TRBV7-8|-|-
TGTGCCAGCAGCTTAACGGCGGTACGTACAGATACGCAGTATTTT
CASSLTAVRTDTQYF
>TRBJ2-7|TRBV7-2|TRBD2|-
TGTGCCAGCAGCTTAGGCAGGGCGGGGGCCTACGAGCAGTACTTC
CASSLGRAGAYEQYF
>TRBJ2-3|TRBV27|TRBD2|-
TGTGCCAGCAGTCCAGAACTAGCGGCTAGCACAGATACGCAGTATTTT
CASSPELAASTDTQYF
>TRBJ2-7|TRBV5-1|TRBD1|few
TGCGCCAGCGGGGACAGGGGGCGAACCGAGCAGTACTTC
CASGDRGRTEQYF
>TRBJ2-5|TRBV18|-|-
TGTGCCAGCTCACCACCGTCCACTCAGAGGGAGACCCAGTACTTC
CASSPPSTQRETQYF
>TRBJ2-1|TRBV5-5|-|-
TGTGCCAGCAGCTTTGGGAGCGGGCTTCACAATGAGCAGTTCTTC
CASSFGSGLHNEQFF